This T cell receptor (beta chain) was documented in a study of T cells after yellow fever vaccination. The CDR3 runs to 16 residues. V lost 3 bases and J lost 0, with 14 bases in between. Germline loops: CDR1 KGHSH, CDR2 LQKENI. TCRdb reprocessed the 5' RACE reads via MiXCR and lists one record per CDR3 protein. Of tens of thousands of distinct CDR3 sequences in the sample, 3.4% are singletons; the top ten hold roughly 0.9%. This clonotype was counted at least ten times. Sample: PBMCs, either bulk or a sorted T-cell subset (CD4+, CD8+, memory, or dextramer-sorted; not recorded which), taken about 41 days after the first yellow fever vaccination. The rearrangement links TRBV18 to TRBJ1-1, with D maybe TRBD1 (5 bases). The receptor comes from a man younger than 35 who received the YFV17D yellow fever vaccine. The CDR3 region is CASSPTGVPMNTEAFF. The CDR3 DNA reads as TGTGCCAGCTCACCTACAGGAGTCCCCATGAACACTGAAGCTTTCTTT.